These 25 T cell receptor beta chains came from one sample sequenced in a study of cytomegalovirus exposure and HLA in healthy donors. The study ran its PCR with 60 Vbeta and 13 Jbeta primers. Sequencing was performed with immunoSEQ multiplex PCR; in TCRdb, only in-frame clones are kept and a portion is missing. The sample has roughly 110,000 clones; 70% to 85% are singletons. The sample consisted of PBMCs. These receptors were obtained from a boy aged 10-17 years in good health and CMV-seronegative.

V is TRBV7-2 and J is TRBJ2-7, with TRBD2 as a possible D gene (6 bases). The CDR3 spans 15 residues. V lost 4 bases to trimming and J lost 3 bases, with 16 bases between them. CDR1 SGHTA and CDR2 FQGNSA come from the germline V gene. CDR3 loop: CASSYSTSYLYEQYF. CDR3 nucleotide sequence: TGTGCCAGCAGCTATTCGACTAGTTATCTCTACGAGCAGTACTTC.

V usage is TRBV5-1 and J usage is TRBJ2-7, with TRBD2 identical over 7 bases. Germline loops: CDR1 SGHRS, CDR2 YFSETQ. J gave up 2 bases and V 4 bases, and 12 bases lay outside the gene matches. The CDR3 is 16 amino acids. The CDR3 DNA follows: TGCGCCAGCAGCATTGACTTACTACTAGCGACCTACGAGCAGTACTTC. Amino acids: CASSIDLLLATYEQYF.

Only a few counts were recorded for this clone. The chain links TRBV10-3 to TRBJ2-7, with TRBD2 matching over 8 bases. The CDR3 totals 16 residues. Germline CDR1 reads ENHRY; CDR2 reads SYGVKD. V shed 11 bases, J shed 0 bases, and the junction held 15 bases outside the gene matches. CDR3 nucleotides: TGTGCCGCCGACCCGGGCCGTGCGGGGGGCTCCTACGAGCAGTACTTC. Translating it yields CAADPGRAGGSYEQYF.

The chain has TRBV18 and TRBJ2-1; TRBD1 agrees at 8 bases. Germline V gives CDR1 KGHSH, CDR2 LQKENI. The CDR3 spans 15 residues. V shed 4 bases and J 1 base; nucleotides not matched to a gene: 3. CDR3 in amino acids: CASSLGQASYNEQFF. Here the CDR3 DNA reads TGTGCCAGCTCACTGGGACAGGCGTCCTACAATGAGCAGTTCTTC.

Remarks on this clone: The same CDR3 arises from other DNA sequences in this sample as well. For the CDR3, the DNA is TGCAGCGTTGCAGGGCTGATGAACACTGAAGCTTTCTTT. Translating gives CSVAGLMNTEAFF. The J gene is TRBJ1-1, the V gene TRBV29-1, with D tentatively TRBD1 (5 bases). From germline, CDR1 is SQVTM and CDR2 ANQGSEA. This CDR3 has 13 amino acids. V lost 4 bases, J lost 0 bases, and 9 bases lay in between. The full variable domain, its missing parts supplied by reference TRBV29-1 and TRBJ1-1, is SAVISQKPSRDICQRGTSLTIQCQVDSQVTMMFWYRQQPGQSLTLIATANQGSEATYESGFVIDKFPISRPNLTFSTLTVSNMSPEDSSIYLCSVAGLMNTEAFFGQGTRLTVV.

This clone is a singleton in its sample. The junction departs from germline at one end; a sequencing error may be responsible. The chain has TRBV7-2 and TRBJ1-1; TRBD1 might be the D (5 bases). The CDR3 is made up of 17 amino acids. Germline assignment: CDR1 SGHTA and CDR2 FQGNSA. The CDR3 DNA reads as TGTGTCAGCAGCCCCCCGAAGGTGGGTTCAGGGCGGACTGAAGCTTTCTTT. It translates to CVSSPPKVGSGRTEAFF. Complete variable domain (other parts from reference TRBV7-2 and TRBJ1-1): GAGVSQSPSNKVTEKGKDVELRCDPISGHTALYWYRQSLGQGLEFLIYFQGNSAPDKSGLPSDRFSAERTGGSVSTLTIQRTQQEDSAVYLCVSSPPKVGSGRTEAFFGQGTRLTVV.

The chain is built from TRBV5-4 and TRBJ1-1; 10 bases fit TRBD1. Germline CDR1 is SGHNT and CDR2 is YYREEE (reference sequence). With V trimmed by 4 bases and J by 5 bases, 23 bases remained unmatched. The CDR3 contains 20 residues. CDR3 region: CASSGISGTGASLGWTEAFF. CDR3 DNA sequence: TGTGCCAGCAGCGGAATTTCCGGGACAGGGGCCTCTCTAGGGTGGACTGAAGCTTTCTTT.

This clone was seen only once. The CDR3 here is CASSVSSGTQYF. CDR3 sequence (DNA): TGTGCCAGCAGTGTTAGTTCGGGTACGCAGTATTTT. The chain has TRBV2 and TRBJ2-3; D is unresolved. Trimming took 4 bases from V and 8 from J, leaving 10 bases between them. The germline V gene encodes CDR1 SNHLY and CDR2 FYNNEI. The CDR3 sequence is 12 residues long.

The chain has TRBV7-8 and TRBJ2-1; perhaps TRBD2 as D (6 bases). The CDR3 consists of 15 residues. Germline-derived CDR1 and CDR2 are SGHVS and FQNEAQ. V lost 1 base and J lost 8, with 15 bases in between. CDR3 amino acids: CASSLGYRGSDEQFF. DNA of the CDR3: TGTGCCAGCAGCTTAGGATATCGGGGGTCCGATGAGCAGTTCTTC.

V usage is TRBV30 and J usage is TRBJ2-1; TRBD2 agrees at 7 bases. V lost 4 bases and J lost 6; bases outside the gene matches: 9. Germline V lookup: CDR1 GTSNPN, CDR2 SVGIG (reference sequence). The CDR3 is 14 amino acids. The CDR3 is CAWTRLGGFNEQFF. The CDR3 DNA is TGTGCCTGGACCAGACTGGGGGGGTTCAATGAGCAGTTCTTC.

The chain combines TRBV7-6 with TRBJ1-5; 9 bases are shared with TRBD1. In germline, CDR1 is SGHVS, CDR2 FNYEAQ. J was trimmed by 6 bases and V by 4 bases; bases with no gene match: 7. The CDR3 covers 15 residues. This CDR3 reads CASSSGQGTAQPQHF. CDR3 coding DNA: TGTGCCAGCAGCTCAGGACAGGGGACGGCTCAGCCCCAGCATTTT. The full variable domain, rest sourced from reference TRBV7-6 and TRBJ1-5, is GAGVSQSPRYKVTKRGQDVALRCDPISGHVSLYWYRQALGQGPEFLTYFNYEAQQDKSGLPNDRFSAERPEGSISTLTIQRTEQRDSAMYRCASSSGQGTAQPQHFGDGTRLSIL.

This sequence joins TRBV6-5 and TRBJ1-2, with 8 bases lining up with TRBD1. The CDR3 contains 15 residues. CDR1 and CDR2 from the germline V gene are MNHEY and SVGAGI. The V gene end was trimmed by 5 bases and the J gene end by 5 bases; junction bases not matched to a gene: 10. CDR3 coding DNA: TGTGCCAGCAGTCGAAATGGACAGGGCTTTTATGGCTACACCTTC. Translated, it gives CASSRNGQGFYGYTF.

The CDR3 here is CASSSQGAGNSPLHF. The CDR3, as DNA: TGTGCCAGCAGCTCGCAGGGGGCGGGTAATTCACCCCTCCACTTT. This chain joins TRBV7-3 and TRBJ1-6, with 8 bases matching TRBD1. This CDR3 is built from 15 residues. Trimming cost V 4 bases and J 6 bases; bases outside gene matches: 5. From germline, CDR1 is SGHTA and CDR2 FQGTGA. Full variable domain (rest looked up from reference TRBV7-3 and TRBJ1-6): GAGVSQTPSNKVTEKGKYVELRCDPISGHTALYWYRQSLGQGPEFLIYFQGTGAADDSGLPNDRFFAVRPEGSVSTLKIQRTERGDSAVYLCASSSQGAGNSPLHFGNGTRLTVT.

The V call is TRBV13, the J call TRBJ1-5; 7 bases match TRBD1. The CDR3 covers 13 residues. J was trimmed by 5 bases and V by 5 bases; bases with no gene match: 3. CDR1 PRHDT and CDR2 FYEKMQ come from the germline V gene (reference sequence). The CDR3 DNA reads TGTGCCAGCAGCAACAGGGGAGATCAGCCCCAGCATTTT. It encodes CASSNRGDQPQHF.

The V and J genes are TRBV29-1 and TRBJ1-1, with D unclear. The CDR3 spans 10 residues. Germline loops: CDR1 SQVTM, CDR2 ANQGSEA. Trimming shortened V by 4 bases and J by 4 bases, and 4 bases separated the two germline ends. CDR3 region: CSVGGTEAFF. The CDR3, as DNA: TGCAGCGTTGGAGGCACTGAAGCTTTCTTT.

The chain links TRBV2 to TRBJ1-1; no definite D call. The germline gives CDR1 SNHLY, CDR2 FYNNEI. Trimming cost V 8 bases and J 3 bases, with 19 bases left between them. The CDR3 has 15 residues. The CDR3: CASFIQLPGDTEAFF. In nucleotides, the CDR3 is TGTGCCAGCTTTATCCAGCTCCCAGGTGACACTGAAGCTTTCTTT.

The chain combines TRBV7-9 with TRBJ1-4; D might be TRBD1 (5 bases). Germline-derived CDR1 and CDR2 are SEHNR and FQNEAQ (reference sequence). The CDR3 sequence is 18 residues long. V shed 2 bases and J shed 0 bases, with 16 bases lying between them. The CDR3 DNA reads TGTGCCAGCAGCTTATCTGAGTTGTGGGGGGCAACTAATGAAAAACTGTTTTTT. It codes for CASSLSELWGATNEKLFF.

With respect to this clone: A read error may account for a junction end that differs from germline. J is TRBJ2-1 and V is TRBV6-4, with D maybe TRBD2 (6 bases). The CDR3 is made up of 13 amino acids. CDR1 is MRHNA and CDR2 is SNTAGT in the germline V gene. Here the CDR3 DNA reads TGTGCCAGCAGTCGGGACTCCCACAATGAGCAGTTCTTC. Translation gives CASSRDSHNEQFF.

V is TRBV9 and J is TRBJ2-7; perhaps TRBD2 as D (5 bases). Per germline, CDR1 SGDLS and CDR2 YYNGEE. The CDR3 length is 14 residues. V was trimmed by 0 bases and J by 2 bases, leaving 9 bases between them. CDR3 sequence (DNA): TGTGCCAGCAGCGTAGGGAGGCTAACCTACGAGCAGTACTTC. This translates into CASSVGRLTYEQYF.

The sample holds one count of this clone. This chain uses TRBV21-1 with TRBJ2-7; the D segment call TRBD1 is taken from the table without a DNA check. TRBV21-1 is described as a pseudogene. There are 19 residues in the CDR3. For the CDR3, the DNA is TGTGCCAGCAGCCTTAACAGGGGCCTCACAACCGCTTCAAAATACGAGCAGTACTTC. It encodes CASSLNRGLTTASKYEQYF.

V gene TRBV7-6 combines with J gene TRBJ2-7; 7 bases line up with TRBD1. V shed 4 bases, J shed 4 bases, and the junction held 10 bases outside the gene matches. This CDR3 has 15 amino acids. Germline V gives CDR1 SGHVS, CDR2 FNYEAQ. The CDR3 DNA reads TGTGCCAGCAGCTCCCGGGACAGTGGTTCTTACGAGCAGTACTTC. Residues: CASSSRDSGSYEQYF.

CDR3 sequence: CASSTSRGQGSVNTEAFF. The CDR3 region has the DNA TGTGCCAGCTCTACCAGTAGGGGACAGGGTTCAGTGAACACTGAAGCTTTCTTT. This chain uses TRBV18 with TRBJ1-1; TRBD1 agrees at 9 bases. Germline CDR1 is KGHSH and CDR2 is LQKENI. The J segment lost 0 bases and the V segment lost 6 bases, leaving 14 bases of the junction unmatched. This CDR3 contains 18 residues. Drawing the rest from reference TRBV18 and TRBJ1-1, the complete variable domain is NAGVMQNPRHLVRRRGQEARLRCSPMKGHSHVYWYRQLPEEGLKFMVYLQKENIIDESGMPKERFSAEFPKEGPSILRIQQVVRGDSAAYFCASSTSRGQGSVNTEAFFGQGTRLTVV.

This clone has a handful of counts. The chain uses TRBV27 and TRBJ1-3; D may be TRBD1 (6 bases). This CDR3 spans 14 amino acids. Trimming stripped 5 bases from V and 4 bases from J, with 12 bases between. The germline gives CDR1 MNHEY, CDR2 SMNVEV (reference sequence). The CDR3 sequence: CASSKQGYGNTIYF. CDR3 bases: TGTGCCAGCAGTAAACAGGGATACGGAAACACCATATATTTT.

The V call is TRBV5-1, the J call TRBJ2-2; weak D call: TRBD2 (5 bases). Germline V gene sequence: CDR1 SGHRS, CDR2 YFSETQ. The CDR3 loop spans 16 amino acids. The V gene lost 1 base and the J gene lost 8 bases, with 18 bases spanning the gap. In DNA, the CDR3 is TGCGCCAGCAGCTTGTCACCCCCAGGACTTTCAGGGGAGCTGTTTTTT. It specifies CASSLSPPGLSGELFF.

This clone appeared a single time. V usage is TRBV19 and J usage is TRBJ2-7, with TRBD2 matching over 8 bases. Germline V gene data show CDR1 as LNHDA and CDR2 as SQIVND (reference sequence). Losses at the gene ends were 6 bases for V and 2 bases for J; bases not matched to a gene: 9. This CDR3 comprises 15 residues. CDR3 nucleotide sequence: TGTGCCAGTAGCCCTGGTAGCGGGGAAACCTACGAGCAGTACTTC. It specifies CASSPGSGETYEQYF.